This is a list of T cell receptor beta chains from one sample in a study of T cells after yellow fever vaccination. TCRdb redid the calling of the 5' RACE reads with MiXCR, one entry per CDR3 protein. The sample holds around 27,000 distinct CDR3 sequences, approximately 4.4% seen once. The sequencing here drew on CD8+ T cells sorted from PBMCs, taken 5 days after the yellow fever booster vaccination. Source of these receptors: a man in his thirties or forties who received the YFV17D yellow fever vaccine. Each CDR3 is given with its conserved first and last residue.

j_gene | v_gene | CDR3aa
TRBJ2-2 | TRBV5-1 | CASSLEGQLSSTGELFF
TRBJ1-2 | TRBV30 | CAWSIAEEGYTF
TRBJ2-3 | TRBV4-3 | CASSQVNSGSLGDTQYF
TRBJ2-5 | TRBV7-2 | CASSLPRYQETQYF
TRBJ2-7 | TRBV7-8 | CASSLVYEQYF
TRBJ2-2 | TRBV28 | CASSIGTSGPPGGELFF
TRBJ2-4 | TRBV7-8 | CASSSRQGGGIQYF
TRBJ2-7 | TRBV3-1 | CACSQVGWMGYEQYF
TRBJ2-7 | TRBV7-2 | CASSLVTGSYEQYF
TRBJ1-2 | TRBV20-1 | CSASGGGFEGYTF
TRBJ2-1 | TRBV9 | CASSLGFLYNEQFF
TRBJ2-1 | TRBV7-9 | CASSTGTDNNEQFF
TRBJ2-7 | TRBV6-5 | CASSYSPGLAEPEYF
TRBJ2-7 | TRBV7-6 | CASSLVVRGSLYEQYF
TRBJ2-1 | TRBV5-1 | CASSSDSTDSYNEQFF
TRBJ2-3 | TRBV6-2/TRBV6-3 | CASSKTTPGQSTDTQYF
TRBJ2-1 | TRBV9 | CASSGARTDNEQFF
TRBJ2-7 | TRBV5-1 | CASSLYSGGPEQYF
TRBJ2-1 | TRBV2 | CASSEPGSRNEQFF
TRBJ1-1 | TRBV30 | CAWSVLESMNTEAFF
TRBJ2-7 | TRBV3-1 | CASSPLDQPYEQYF
TRBJ2-7 | TRBV28 | CASSFFALAPYEQYF
TRBJ2-1 | TRBV30 | CAWLSLAGLEQFF
TRBJ2-7 | TRBV7-2 | CASSLVLRGTYEQYF
TRBJ2-7 | TRBV6-2/TRBV6-3 | CASSWGLADSYEQYF
TRBJ2-3 | TRBV15 | CATSTGTSGTDTQYF
TRBJ2-3 | TRBV20-1 | CSAIPLETSGSGDTQYF
TRBJ2-7 | TRBV12-3/TRBV12-4 | CASPWGGFPYEQYF